What follows are 27 T cell receptor beta chains derived from one specimen sequenced in a study of cytomegalovirus exposure and HLA in healthy donors. PCR used 60 Vbeta primers and 13 Jbeta primers. Generated by immunoSEQ multiplex PCR, the TCRdb table keeps only in-frame clones and is missing some. The data show 170,000 or so clones, with roughly four fifths seen just once and under 0.6% held by the top ten. Specimen: PBMCs. The receptor set was obtained from a woman between 45 and 60 years old in good health and CMV-seronegative.

The gene calls are TRBV7-3 and TRBJ2-2, with 8 bases aligning to TRBD1. The trim removed 5 bases at V and 7 bases at J, leaving 15 bases unmatched. The CDR3 sequence is 17 residues long. The germline V gene has CDR1 SGHTA and CDR2 FQGTGA. CDR3 amino acids: CASSPWSYQGAGGELFF. In DNA, the CDR3 is TGTGCCAGCAGCCCGTGGTCCTACCAGGGGGCGGGCGGGGAGCTGTTTTTT.

The gene calls are TRBV7-9 and TRBJ2-7; D is uncertain. V was shortened by 5 bases and J by 3 bases, with 8 bases between the two germline ends. The CDR3 sequence is 12 residues long. Germline lookup yields CDR1 SEHNR and CDR2 FQNEAQ (reference sequence). CDR3 DNA sequence: TGTGCCAGCAGCGACGGGTACTACGAGCAGTACTTC. Amino acids: CASSDGYYEQYF.

In DNA, the CDR3 is TGTGCCAGCAGCATGGACACATCAGCCTACGAGCAGTACTTC. This encodes CASSMDTSAYEQYF. The rearrangement joins TRBV7-2 to TRBJ2-5, with D perhaps TRBD1 (5 bases). Judging by the DNA end, TRBJ2-7 fits better; the J call may be wrong. Germline CDR1 is SGHTA and CDR2 is FQGNSA. The CDR3 totals 14 residues.

The rearrangement uses TRBV28 and TRBJ1-1; TRBD1 might be the D (6 bases). The CDR3 totals 17 residues. The V gene lost 5 bases and the J gene lost 1 base, with 20 bases spanning the gap. CDR1 and CDR2 from the germline V gene are MDHEN and SYDVKM. The CDR3 DNA reads TGTGCCAGCAGTACCTATTCCTACAGGGATCAGAACACTGAAGCTTTCTTT. Translating it yields CASSTYSYRDQNTEAFF.

The chain is built from TRBV9 and TRBJ2-2, with TRBD2 as a possible D gene (5 bases). In germline, CDR1 is SGDLS, CDR2 YYNGEE. Trimming pared 3 bases from V and 8 bases from J, leaving 23 bases between. The CDR3 runs to 17 residues. CDR3 region: CASSEREWLLNKGELFF. In DNA form, the CDR3 reads TGTGCCAGCAGCGAGAGGGAGTGGTTGCTAAACAAGGGGGAGCTGTTTTTT. Complete variable domain (other parts from reference TRBV9 and TRBJ2-2): DSGVTQTPKHLITATGQRVTLRCSPRSGDLSVYWYQQSLDQGLQFLIQYYNGEERAKGNILERFSAQQFPDLHSELNLSSLELGDSALYFCASSEREWLLNKGELFFGEGSRLTVL.

This sequence joins TRBV5-1 and TRBJ2-7; 8 bases fit TRBD2. After removal of 5 bases from V and 2 bases from J, the junction contained 6 bases not matched to a gene. Germline CDR1 and CDR2: SGHRS and YFSETQ. The CDR3 is made up of 14 amino acids. The CDR3 nucleotides are TGCGCCAGCAGAGACTCTAGCGGGCCCTACGAGCAGTACTTC. This gives the protein CASRDSSGPYEQYF.

This clone has a handful of counts. The V call is TRBV5-4, the J call TRBJ1-4; D is ambiguous. Germline V gene lookup returns CDR1 SGHNT and CDR2 YYREEE (reference sequence). V was pared by 1 base and J by 5 bases, with 6 bases between. This CDR3 comprises 13 residues. DNA for the CDR3: TGTGCCAGCAGCTTGCCGGGAAATGAAAAACTGTTTTTT. Protein product: CASSLPGNEKLFF.

The J gene is TRBJ2-3, the V gene TRBV5-4; 11 bases map to TRBD2. The CDR3 is 17 amino acids. V gave up 4 bases and J gave up 2 bases; unmatched junction bases: 9. The germline CDR1 and CDR2 sequences are SGHNT and YYREEE (reference sequence). CDR3 in DNA: TGTGCCAGCAGCCAGAGGACTAGCGGGTCGCACACAGATACGCAGTATTTT. It codes for CASSQRTSGSHTDTQYF.

This chain joins TRBV7-9 and TRBJ1-4; TRBD1 might be the D (5 bases). Germline assignment: CDR1 SEHNR and CDR2 FQNEAQ (reference sequence). This CDR3 is 15 amino acids long. Trimming took off 5 bases at V and 0 bases at J, with 10 bases between the two ends. The CDR3 is CASSPDTATNEKLFF. The CDR3 DNA reads TGTGCCAGCAGCCCGGACACTGCAACTAATGAAAAACTGTTTTTT.

J is TRBJ1-1 and V is TRBV2, with 10 bases aligning to TRBD1. This CDR3 has 14 residues. V dropped 7 bases and J dropped 3; count of bases not matched to a gene: 5. Germline V lookup: CDR1 SNHLY, CDR2 FYNNEI. The CDR3 region has the DNA TGTGCCAGCAATAGACAGGGGGCGGACACTGAAGCTTTCTTT. Translated: CASNRQGADTEAFF. Full variable domain (rest looked up from reference TRBV2 and TRBJ1-1): EPEVTQTPSHQVTQMGQEVILRCVPISNHLYFYWYRQILGQKVEFLVSFYNNEISEKSEIFDDQFSVERPDGSNFTLKIRSTKLEDSAMYFCASNRQGADTEAFFGQGTRLTVV.

The rearrangement links TRBV4-3 to TRBJ2-3, with D possibly being TRBD2 (6 bases). Germline V lookup: CDR1 LGHNA, CDR2 YSLEER. Trimming left V 1 base short and J 5 bases short, with 13 bases between. This CDR3 is built from 15 residues. The CDR3 DNA reads as TGCGCCAGCAGCCAAGGTCCGTTGACTAGAGATACGCAGTATTTT. Translated, it gives CASSQGPLTRDTQYF.

The chain has TRBV10-3 and TRBJ2-2, with 8 bases aligning to TRBD1. CDR3 length: 14 residues. Trimming at V came to 7 bases and at J to 6 bases, leaving 7 bases not matched to a gene. In germline, CDR1 is ENHRY, CDR2 SYGVKD. The CDR3 is CAIKDRDDAGELFF. The CDR3 DNA reads as TGTGCCATCAAGGACAGGGATGACGCCGGGGAGCTGTTTTTT.

The rearrangement links TRBV28 to TRBJ1-2; D is undetermined. This CDR3 contains 15 residues. V lost 5 bases and J lost 2, with 15 bases in between. Germline lookup yields CDR1 MDHEN and CDR2 SYDVKM. CDR3 sequence (DNA): TGTGCCAGCAGTAACATAATAGCATCGAACTATGGCTACACCTTC. Protein product: CASSNIIASNYGYTF.

The V gene is TRBV28, the J gene TRBJ2-7; TRBD1 is a possible D gene (5 bases). CDR3 length: 14 residues. From germline, CDR1 is MDHEN and CDR2 SYDVKM. Deletions cut 1 base from V and 5 bases from J, with 12 bases between. CDR3 sequence: CASSLSFRVDEQYF. The DNA of the CDR3 is TGTGCCAGCAGTTTATCATTCAGGGTCGACGAGCAGTACTTC.

The chain combines TRBV9 with TRBJ2-1, with unresolved D. Per germline, CDR1 SGDLS and CDR2 YYNGEE. CDR3 size: 15 residues. Trimming took 0 bases from V and 3 from J, leaving 10 bases between them. CDR3 bases: TGTGCCAGCAGCGTAGGGGCAGAACTCTACAATGAGCAGTTCTTC. It is translated as CASSVGAELYNEQFF.

The chain recombines TRBV5-1 with TRBJ2-5, with D maybe TRBD2 (5 bases). The J call may be incorrect, as the DNA end agrees better with TRBJ2-7. The CDR3 length is 16 residues. The V gene's germline CDR1 is SGHRS and CDR2 YFSETQ. Here the CDR3 reads CASSHLTGYSSYEQYF. CDR3 DNA sequence: TGCGCCAGCAGCCACTTAACGGGGTACAGCTCCTACGAGCAGTACTTC.

The chain joins TRBV28 to TRBJ1-1; the D gene is possibly TRBD1 (5 bases). The germline V gene has CDR1 MDHEN and CDR2 SYDVKM. The CDR3 is 10 residues long. The V gene lost 8 bases and the J gene lost 6 bases, with 7 bases spanning the gap. CDR3 bases: TGTGCCAGCGGGGCACCTGAAGCTTTCTTT. It translates to CASGAPEAFF.

The gene calls are TRBV5-1 and TRBJ2-5; 8 bases align to TRBD1. The CDR3 sequence is 16 residues long. The V gene's germline CDR1 is SGHRS and CDR2 YFSETQ. The junction had 12 bases not matched to a gene; V was cut back by 3 bases and J by 5 bases. CDR3 bases: TGCGCCAGCAGCTCTGGACAGGGTGATGTATGGGAGACCCAGTACTTC. Translating it yields CASSSGQGDVWETQYF. The full variable domain, its missing parts supplied by reference TRBV5-1 and TRBJ2-5, is KAGVTQTPRYLIKTRGQQVTLSCSPISGHRSVSWYQQTPGQGLQFLFEYFSETQRNKGNFPGRFSGRQFSNSRSEMNVSTLELGDSALYLCASSSGQGDVWETQYFGPGTRLLVL.

This clone was counted a few times. V is TRBV7-8 and J is TRBJ2-3; D is unresolved. V lost 5 bases, J lost 8 bases, and 11 bases lay in between. The CDR3 is 12 residues long. Germline loops: CDR1 SGHVS, CDR2 FQNEAQ. The CDR3 DNA follows: TGTGCCAGCAGCCCTCCCGGTGGTACGCAGTATTTT. Protein sequence: CASSPPGGTQYF.

The V and J genes are TRBV5-1 and TRBJ2-7; TRBD1 is a possible D gene (6 bases). Trimming cost V 4 bases and J 3 bases, with 11 bases left between them. This CDR3 comprises 13 residues. Germline lookup yields CDR1 SGHRS and CDR2 YFSETQ. The CDR3 DNA reads as TGCGCCAGCAGCGAGGACAGAAACTACGAGCAGTACTTC. Residues: CASSEDRNYEQYF.

The sample holds a few counts of this clone. The CDR3: CASSEGGRVSEQFF. CDR3 nucleotides: TGTGCCAGCAGTGAAGGCGGGAGGGTTTCGGAGCAGTTCTTC. The chain is built from TRBV2 and TRBJ2-1; 9 nucleotides agree with TRBD2. CDR1 and CDR2 (germline): SNHLY, FYNNEI. J lost 10 bases, V lost 1 base, and 5 bases had no gene match. The length of the CDR3 is 14 residues.

This sequence joins TRBV28 and TRBJ1-1, with D tentatively TRBD1 (5 bases). The CDR3 sequence is 11 residues long. The V gene's germline CDR1 is MDHEN and CDR2 SYDVKM. The V and J ends lost 10 bases and 8 bases respectively, with 14 bases between them. The chain's CDR3 is CATTGLLEAFF. DNA for the CDR3: TGTGCCACCACAGGACTATTGGAAGCTTTCTTT. Supplemented by reference TRBV28 and TRBJ1-1, the full variable domain reads DVKVTQSSRYLVKRTGEKVFLECVQDMDHENMFWYRQDPGLGLRLIYFSYDVKMKEKGDIPEGYSVSREKKERFSLILESASTNQTSMYLCATTGLLEAFFGQGTRLTVV.

The chain has TRBV19 and TRBJ2-2, with TRBD2 matching 16 bases. The ends lost 5 bases at V and 4 bases at J; junction bases unmatched: 13. Germline loops: CDR1 LNHDA, CDR2 SQIVND (reference sequence). The CDR3 is made up of 20 amino acids. CDR3 in amino acids: CASSAPGLAGGLSGTGELFF. The DNA of the CDR3 is TGTGCCAGTAGTGCTCCGGGACTAGCGGGGGGGCTCTCGGGCACCGGGGAGCTGTTTTTT.

This rearrangement joins TRBV5-1 to TRBJ1-4, with D maybe TRBD1 (5 bases). Trimming took off 4 bases at V and 14 bases at J, with 21 bases between the two ends. The CDR3 contains 14 residues. The germline V gene has CDR1 SGHRS and CDR2 YFSETQ. The CDR3 sequence: CASSPEGRRSMLFF. The CDR3 DNA reads TGCGCCAGCAGCCCGGAGGGACGAAGGAGTATGCTGTTTTTT.

The chain couples TRBV28 to TRBJ1-2; D perhaps matches TRBD1 (5 bases). This CDR3 has 13 residues. Germline CDR1 MDHEN, CDR2 SYDVKM. Trimming pared 3 bases from V and 4 bases from J, leaving 9 bases between. CDR3 sequence: CASSFGQGYGYTF. The CDR3 region has the DNA TGTGCCAGCAGTTTTGGGCAGGGCTATGGCTACACCTTC.

The chain links TRBV7-6 to TRBJ1-4, with D perhaps TRBD1 (6 bases). Germline loops: CDR1 SGHVS, CDR2 FNYEAQ. V gave up 5 bases and J gave up 5 bases, with 15 bases separating them. CDR3 size: 15 residues. The CDR3 DNA follows: TGTGCCAGCAGCACCAGGACAGCTAAGAATGAAAAACTGTTTTTT. Its protein is CASSTRTAKNEKLFF. Using reference TRBV7-6 and TRBJ1-4 for the parts outside the CDR3, the full variable domain is GAGVSQSPRYKVTKRGQDVALRCDPISGHVSLYWYRQALGQGPEFLTYFNYEAQQDKSGLPNDRFSAERPEGSISTLTIQRTEQRDSAMYRCASSTRTAKNEKLFFGSGTQLSVL.

The chain combines TRBV9 with TRBJ2-1, with a tentative D call TRBD1 (5 bases). The V and J ends lost 2 bases and 2 bases respectively, with 8 bases between them. Per the germline V gene, CDR1 is SGDLS and CDR2 is YYNGEE. The CDR3 consists of 14 residues. The CDR3 DNA is TGTGCCAGCAGCGTGGGGCTAACCTACAATGAGCAGTTCTTC. Protein product: CASSVGLTYNEQFF.